The rows below give T cell receptor beta chains drawn from one sample of a study of shared clonotypes between healthy human individuals. Data came from immunoSEQ multiplex PCR; TCRdb stores just in-frame clones and leaves some out. The data hold about 2 million clones, with roughly 95% observed a single time. The sequenced sample consisted of naive CD4+ T cells sorted from blood. The receptor source for this set is a man between 18 and 35 years old in good health. Both conserved end residues are part of each CDR3. A D gene is named only where the DNA matches it firmly. A row's size may be missing; if present it is once, few, many or a size class.

j_call	clone_size	cdr3_length	v_call	d_call	cdr3_nt	cdr3_aa
TRBJ2-3	NA	14	TRBV10-3	NA	TGTGCCATCAGCCGGACAGTCAGCACAGATACGCAGTATTTT	CAISRTVSTDTQYF
TRBJ1-2	NA	13	TRBV30	NA	TGTGCCTGGACTCCTGACAGTCGATATGGCTACACCTTC	CAWTPDSRYGYTF
TRBJ2-4	NA	14	TRBV30	NA	TGTGCCTGGAAGACAGCCCAGCCCAAAAACATTCAGTACTTC	CAWKTAQPKNIQYF
TRBJ1-1	NA	18	TRBV29-1	TRBD1	TGCAGCGTGGGACAGAGCCGGGGCGCGGGGGTCATGAACACTGAAGCTTTCTTT	CSVGQSRGAGVMNTEAFF
TRBJ2-5	NA	16	TRBV7-9	TRBD2	TGTGCCAGCAGCGCGATTAGCGGGACCTTGCGAGAGACCCAGTACTTC	CASSAISGTLRETQYF
TRBJ2-7	NA	12	TRBV7-9	NA	TGTGCCAGCAGCGCACCGCCCTACGAGCAGTACTTC	CASSAPPYEQYF
TRBJ2-5	NA	13	TRBV7-2	NA	TGTGCCAGCAGCTTAGATGGTCAAGAGACCCAGTACTTC	CASSLDGQETQYF
TRBJ1-4	NA	13	TRBV7-9	TRBD1	TGTGCCAGCAACCGACAGGGGGCCGAAAAACTGTTTTTT	CASNRQGAEKLFF
TRBJ2-6	NA	15	TRBV5-1	NA	TGCGCCAGCAGCTTGGTTCAATCCGGGGCCAACGTCCTGACTTTC	CASSLVQSGANVLTF
TRBJ1-4	NA	14	TRBV30	NA	TGTGCCTGGGATAGGCGAACGGCTAATGAAAAACTGTTTTTT	CAWDRRTANEKLFF
TRBJ2-7	NA	14	TRBV18	TRBD2	TGTGCCAGCTCATCTGCGGGAGGGACCTACGAGCAGTACTTC	CASSSAGGTYEQYF
TRBJ2-7	NA	13	TRBV11-2	NA	TGTGCCAGCAGCCTGACGGATACCTACGAGCAGTACTTC	CASSLTDTYEQYF
TRBJ2-7	NA	12	TRBV10-1	TRBD1	TGCGCCAGCAGCAGCGGACAGGGCGAGCAGTACTTC	CASSSGQGEQYF
TRBJ2-5	NA	15	TRBV6-6	TRBD1	TGTGCCAGCAGTTATGGACAGGGAAATAAAGAGACCCAGTACTTC	CASSYGQGNKETQYF
TRBJ1-2	once	13	TRBV10-3	NA	TGTGCCATCACCACCGGGACGGACCATGGCTACACCTTC	CAITTGTDHGYTF
TRBJ1-1	once	13	TRBV10-3	NA	TGTGCCATCAAGAGGACAGTCAACACTGAAGCTTTCTTT	CAIKRTVNTEAFF
TRBJ2-7	NA	13	TRBV11-2	NA	TGTGCCAGCAGCTTAGCAAGCTTTGGTGGGCAGTACTTC	CASSLASFGGQYF
TRBJ2-7	NA	13	TRBV6-5	TRBD1	TGTGCCAGCAGTCAGGACAGGACCTACGAGCAGTACTTC	CASSQDRTYEQYF
TRBJ1-4	NA	13	TRBV6-1	NA	TGTGCCAGCAGTGAAGCGCTTCGGGGGCCTCTGGGTTTT	CASSEALRGPLGF
TRBJ2-7	NA	15	TRBV5-1	TRBD1	TGCGCCAGCAGCTTGGATCGGCAGGGGGCTTACGAGCAGTACTTC	CASSLDRQGAYEQYF
TRBJ2-5	NA	14	TRBV9	NA	TGTGCCAGCAGCCCGAGAGAGGGAAGCGGGACCCAGTACTTC	CASSPREGSGTQYF
TRBJ2-2	NA	14	TRBV5-1	TRBD1	TGCGCCAGCAGCAGAGGACAGGGGACCGGGGAGCTGTTTTTT	CASSRGQGTGELFF
TRBJ1-1	NA	13	TRBV7-9	NA	TGTGCCAGCAGCTTAGCGGAGGGCACTGAAGCTTTCTTT	CASSLAEGTEAFF
TRBJ1-3	once	13	TRBV30	NA	TGTGCCTGGGCGAAAAACTCTGGAAACACCATATATTTT	CAWAKNSGNTIYF
TRBJ2-1	NA	11	TRBV6-5	NA	TGTGCCAGCACAAGCCTAGCGGAGCAGTTCTTC	CASTSLAEQFF
TRBJ2-7	NA	16	TRBV7-2	TRBD2	TGTGCCAGCAGCCTCGAGAAAACTAGCGGCTTCTACGAGCAGTACTTC	CASSLEKTSGFYEQYF
TRBJ1-5	NA	15	TRBV6-1	TRBD1	TGTGCCAGCAGTGGTCTAACAGGGGGTGTTCAGCCCCAGCATTTT	CASSGLTGGVQPQHF
TRBJ2-7	NA	16	TRBV5-5	TRBD1	TGTGCCAGCAGCTTGGCCCCGGGACAGGGGGCTTGGGAGCAGTACTTC	CASSLAPGQGAWEQYF
TRBJ2-7	NA	16	TRBV19	NA	TGTGCCAGTAGTACCCTCCCAGGGAGAGGGGATAGGGAGCAGTACTTC	CASSTLPGRGDREQYF
TRBJ1-1	NA	12	TRBV30	NA	TGTGCCTGGAGTAGATTGAACACTGAAGCTTTCTTT	CAWSRLNTEAFF
TRBJ2-2	NA	16	TRBV18	NA	TGTGCCAGCTCACCTAACATACCCGCGAACACCGGGGAGCTGTTTTTT	CASSPNIPANTGELFF
TRBJ1-2	once	14	TRBV13	TRBD1	TGTGCCAGCAGCTCGGGACAGGGGCAGGATGGCTACACCTTC	CASSSGQGQDGYTF
TRBJ2-3	NA	15	TRBV27	TRBD2	TGTGCCAGCAGTTTATCCTACGGGGGGGCAGATACGCAGTATTTT	CASSLSYGGADTQYF
TRBJ2-7	NA	14	TRBV7-2	NA	TGTGCCAGCAGCTTAGTACGGTCTGGGTACGAGCAGTACTTC	CASSLVRSGYEQYF
TRBJ2-2	NA	15	TRBV6-5	TRBD2	TGTGCCAGCAGTCGCGGGACTAAAAAAGCCGGGGAGCTGTTTTTT	CASSRGTKKAGELFF
TRBJ2-2	NA	13	TRBV28	NA	TGTGCCAGCAGTTTTAACTGGGAGGCGACGCTGTTTTTT	CASSFNWEATLFF
TRBJ2-1	NA	18	TRBV5-1	TRBD2	TGCGCCAGCAGCTTGCTTGAAAAAAGCGGGAGGACAAACAATGAGCAGTTCTTC	CASSLLEKSGRTNNEQFF
TRBJ2-1	NA	14	TRBV9	NA	TGTGCCAGCAGCGTAGAGCTCTCGTACAATGAGCAGTTCTTC	CASSVELSYNEQFF
TRBJ1-4	NA	15	TRBV28	NA	TGTGCCAGCAGGAGGACAGTTACGACAGGTGAAAAACTGTTTTTT	CASRRTVTTGEKLFF
TRBJ2-3	NA	15	TRBV5-1	NA	TGCGCCAGCAGCTTAGGACAGTCTAGCACAGATACGCAGTATTTT	CASSLGQSSTDTQYF
TRBJ1-4	NA	13	TRBV11-2	NA	TGTGCCAGCAGCTTAGCACCTGAGGAAAAACTGTTTTTT	CASSLAPEEKLFF
TRBJ2-1	NA	17	TRBV19	TRBD2	TGTGCCAGTACCATCAATAGGGGGACTAGCGGGAGCAATGAGCAGTTCTTC	CASTINRGTSGSNEQFF
TRBJ2-3	NA	15	TRBV7-9	NA	TGTGCCAGCAGCTTCCAGGGGGGTAGCACAGATACGCAGTATTTT	CASSFQGGSTDTQYF
TRBJ2-3	NA	16	TRBV9	TRBD2	TGTGCCAGCAGCGTACTGTCTAGCGGTAGCACAGATACGCAGTATTTT	CASSVLSSGSTDTQYF
TRBJ1-6	NA	14	TRBV19	NA	TGTGCCAGTACCCCGATGGGGGGTAATTCACCCCTCCACTTT	CASTPMGGNSPLHF
TRBJ2-2	NA	17	TRBV5-1	TRBD2	TGCGCCAGCAGCTTCGGGACTAGCGGCTCCAACACCGGGGAGCTGTTTTTT	CASSFGTSGSNTGELFF
TRBJ2-5	NA	11	TRBV28	NA	TGTGCCAGCAGCCGTTATAATCCCCAGTACTTC	CASSRYNPQYF
TRBJ1-4	once	14	TRBV5-1	NA	TGCGCCAGCAGCTTGTCGGCGGATGGTGAAAAACTGTTTTTT	CASSLSADGEKLFF
TRBJ2-2	NA	18	TRBV4-1	TRBD2	TGCGCCAGCAGCCAAGTAGCGGGGGTCCGAGTTAACACCGGGGAGCTGTTTTTT	CASSQVAGVRVNTGELFF
TRBJ2-7	NA	12	TRBV7-2	NA	TGTGCCAGCAGCTTACCCCTGGGCGAGCAGTACTTC	CASSLPLGEQYF
TRBJ1-5	NA	14	TRBV6-1	NA	TGTGCCAGCAGTTATACAGGTTCCCATCAGCCCCAGCATTTT	CASSYTGSHQPQHF
TRBJ1-2	NA	14	TRBV5-1	NA	TGCGCCAGCGCCGGCGGGCAGCCGATCTATGGCTACACCTTC	CASAGGQPIYGYTF
TRBJ2-1	NA	14	TRBV6-6	NA	TGTGCCAGCAGTTCTCCGGGGGTACGTAATGAGCAGTTCTTC	CASSSPGVRNEQFF
TRBJ2-5	NA	13	TRBV6-5	NA	TGTGCCAGCAGTAAGGAGTTATCTAGGACCCAGTACTTC	CASSKELSRTQYF
TRBJ1-2	NA	12	TRBV4-1	NA	TGCGCCAGCAGGACCCATAACTATGGCTACACCTTC	CASRTHNYGYTF
TRBJ1-6	NA	14	TRBV6-5	NA	TGTGCCAGCAGTTCACGACAGACCTATTCACCCCTCCACTTT	CASSSRQTYSPLHF